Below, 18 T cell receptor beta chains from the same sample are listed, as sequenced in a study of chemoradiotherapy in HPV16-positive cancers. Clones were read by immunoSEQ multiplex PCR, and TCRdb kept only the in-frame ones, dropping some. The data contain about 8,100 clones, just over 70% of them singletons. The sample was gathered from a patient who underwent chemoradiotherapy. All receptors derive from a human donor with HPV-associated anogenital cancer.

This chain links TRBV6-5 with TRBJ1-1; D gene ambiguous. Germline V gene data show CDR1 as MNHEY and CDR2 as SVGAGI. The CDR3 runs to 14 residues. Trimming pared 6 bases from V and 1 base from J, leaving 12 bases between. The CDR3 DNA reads TGTGCCAGCAGACTTAGGACGGAGAACACTGAAGCTTTCTTT. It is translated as CASRLRTENTEAFF.

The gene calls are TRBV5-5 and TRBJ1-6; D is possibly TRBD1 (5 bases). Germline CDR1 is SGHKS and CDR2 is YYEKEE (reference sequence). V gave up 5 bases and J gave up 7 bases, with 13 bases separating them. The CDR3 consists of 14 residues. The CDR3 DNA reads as TGTGCCAGCAGTGTGCAGTACAGGAATTCACCCCTCCACTTT. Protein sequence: CASSVQYRNSPLHF.

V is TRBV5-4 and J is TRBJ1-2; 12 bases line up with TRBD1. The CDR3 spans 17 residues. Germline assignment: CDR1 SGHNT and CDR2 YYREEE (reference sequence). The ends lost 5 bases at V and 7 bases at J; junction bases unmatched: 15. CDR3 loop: CASRSAGTGGAGGGYTF. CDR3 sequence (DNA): TGTGCCAGCAGATCCGCCGGGACAGGGGGCGCTGGGGGTGGCTACACCTTC. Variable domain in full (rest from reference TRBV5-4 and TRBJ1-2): ETGVTQSPTHLIKTRGQQVTLRCSSQSGHNTVSWYQQALGQGPQFIFQYYREEENGRGNFPPRFSGLQFPNYSSELNVNALELDDSALYLCASRSAGTGGAGGGYTFGSGTRLTVV.

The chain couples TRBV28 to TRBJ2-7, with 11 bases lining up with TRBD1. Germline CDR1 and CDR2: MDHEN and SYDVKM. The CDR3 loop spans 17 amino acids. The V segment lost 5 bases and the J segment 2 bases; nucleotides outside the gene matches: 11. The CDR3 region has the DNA TGTGCCAGCAGTATTAAACAACCGGGACAGGGGGCCTACGAGCAGTACTTC. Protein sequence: CASSIKQPGQGAYEQYF.

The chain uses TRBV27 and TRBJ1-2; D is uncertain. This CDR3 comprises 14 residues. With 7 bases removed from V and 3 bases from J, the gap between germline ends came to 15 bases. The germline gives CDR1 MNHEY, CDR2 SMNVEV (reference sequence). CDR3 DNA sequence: TGTGCCAGCAAGTGGGCAGCCACTGACTATGGCTACACCTTC. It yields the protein CASKWAATDYGYTF.

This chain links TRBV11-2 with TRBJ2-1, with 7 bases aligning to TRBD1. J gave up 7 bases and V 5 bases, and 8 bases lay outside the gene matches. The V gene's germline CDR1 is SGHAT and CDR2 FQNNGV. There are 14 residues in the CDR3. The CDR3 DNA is TGTGCCAGCAGCATCCGGGACAGTCATAATGAGCAGTTCTTC. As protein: CASSIRDSHNEQFF.

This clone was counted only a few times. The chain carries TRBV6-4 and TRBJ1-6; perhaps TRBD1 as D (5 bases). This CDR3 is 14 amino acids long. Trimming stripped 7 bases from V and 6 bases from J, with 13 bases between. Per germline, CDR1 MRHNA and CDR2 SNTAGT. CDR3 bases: TGTGCCAGCATTTCAGGGTCGCGTAATTCACCCCTCCACTTT. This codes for CASISGSRNSPLHF.

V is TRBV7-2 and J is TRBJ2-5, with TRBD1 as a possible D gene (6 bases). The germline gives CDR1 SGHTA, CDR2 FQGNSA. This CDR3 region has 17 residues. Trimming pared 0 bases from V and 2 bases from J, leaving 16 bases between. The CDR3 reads CASSLALGAPRQETQYF. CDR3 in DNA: TGTGCCAGCAGCTTAGCCTTGGGGGCACCCCGACAAGAGACCCAGTACTTC. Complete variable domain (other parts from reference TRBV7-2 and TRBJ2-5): GAGVSQSPSNKVTEKGKDVELRCDPISGHTALYWYRQSLGQGLEFLIYFQGNSAPDKSGLPSDRFSAERTGGSVSTLTIQRTQQEDSAVYLCASSLALGAPRQETQYFGPGTRLLVL.

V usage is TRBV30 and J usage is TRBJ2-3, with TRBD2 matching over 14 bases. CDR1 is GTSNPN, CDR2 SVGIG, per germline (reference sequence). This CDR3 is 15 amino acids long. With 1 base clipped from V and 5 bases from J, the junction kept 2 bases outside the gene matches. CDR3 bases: TGTGCCTGGAGTGGGACTAGCGGGGGGATAGATACGCAGTATTTT. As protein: CAWSGTSGGIDTQYF. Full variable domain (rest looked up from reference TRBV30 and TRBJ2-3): SQTIHQWPATLVQPVGSPLSLECTVEGTSNPNLYWYRQAAGRGLQLLFYSVGIGQISSEVPQNLSASRPQDRQFILSSKKLLLSDSGFYLCAWSGTSGGIDTQYFGPGTRLTVL.

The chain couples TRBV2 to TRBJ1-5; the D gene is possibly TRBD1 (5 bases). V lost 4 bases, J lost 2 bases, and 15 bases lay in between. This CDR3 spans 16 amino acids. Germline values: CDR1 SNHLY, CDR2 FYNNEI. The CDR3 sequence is CASSGTGRFGNQPQHF. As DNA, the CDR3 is TGTGCCAGCAGTGGAACAGGTCGGTTCGGCAATCAGCCCCAGCATTTT.

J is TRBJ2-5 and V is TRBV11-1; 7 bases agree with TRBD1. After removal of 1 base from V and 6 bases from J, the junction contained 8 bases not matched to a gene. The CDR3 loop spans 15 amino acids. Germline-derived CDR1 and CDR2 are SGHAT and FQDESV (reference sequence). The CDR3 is CASSLEGNRGKTQYF. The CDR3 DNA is TGTGCCAGCAGCTTAGAGGGAAACAGGGGTAAGACCCAGTACTTC.

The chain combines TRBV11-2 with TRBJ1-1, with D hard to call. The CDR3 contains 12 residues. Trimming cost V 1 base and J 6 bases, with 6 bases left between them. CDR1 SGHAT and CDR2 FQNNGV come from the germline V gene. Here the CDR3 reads CASSLVFSEAFF. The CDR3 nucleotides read TGTGCCAGCAGCTTAGTATTCTCTGAAGCTTTCTTT.

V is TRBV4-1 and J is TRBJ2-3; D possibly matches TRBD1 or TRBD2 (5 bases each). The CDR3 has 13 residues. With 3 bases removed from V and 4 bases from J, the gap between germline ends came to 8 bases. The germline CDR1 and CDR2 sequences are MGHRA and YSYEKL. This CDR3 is CASSQGVADTQYF. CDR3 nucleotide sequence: TGCGCCAGCAGCCAGGGGGTTGCAGATACGCAGTATTTT.

The chain's CDR3 is CASRSGDSNEQFF. The CDR3 DNA follows: TGTGCCAGCCGCAGCGGGGACAGCAATGAGCAGTTCTTC. This chain links TRBV7-9 with TRBJ2-1; either TRBD1 or TRBD2 may fit D (7 bases each). Trimming took 8 bases from V and 6 from J, leaving 14 bases between them. The germline V gene has CDR1 SEHNR and CDR2 FQNEAQ (reference sequence). This CDR3 region has 13 residues.

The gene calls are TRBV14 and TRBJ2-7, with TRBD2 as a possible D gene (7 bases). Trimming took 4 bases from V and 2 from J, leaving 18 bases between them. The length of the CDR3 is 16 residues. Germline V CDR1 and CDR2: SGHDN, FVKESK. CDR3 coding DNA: TGTGCCAGCAGCCTTGGGGGAGGGGGACGCCCCTACGAGCAGTACTTC. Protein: CASSLGGGGRPYEQYF.

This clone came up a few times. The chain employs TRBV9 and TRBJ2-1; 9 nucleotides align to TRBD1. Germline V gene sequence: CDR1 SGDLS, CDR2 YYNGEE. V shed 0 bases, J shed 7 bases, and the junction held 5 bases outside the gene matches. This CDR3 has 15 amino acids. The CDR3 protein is CASSVDGTGRNEQFF. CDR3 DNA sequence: TGTGCCAGCAGCGTAGATGGGACAGGGCGGAATGAGCAGTTCTTC. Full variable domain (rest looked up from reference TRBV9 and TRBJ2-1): DSGVTQTPKHLITATGQRVTLRCSPRSGDLSVYWYQQSLDQGLQFLIQYYNGEERAKGNILERFSAQQFPDLHSELNLSSLELGDSALYFCASSVDGTGRNEQFFGPGTRLTVL.

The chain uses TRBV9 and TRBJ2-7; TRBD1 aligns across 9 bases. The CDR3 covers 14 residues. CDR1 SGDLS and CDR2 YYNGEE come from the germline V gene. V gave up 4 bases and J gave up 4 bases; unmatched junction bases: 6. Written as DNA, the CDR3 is TGTGCCAGCAGCCTGCGGGACAGGGCATACGAGCAGTACTTC. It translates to CASSLRDRAYEQYF.

The CDR3 DNA reads TGTGCCAGCAGCTTAGGAGACAGAATCGGTGGCTACACCTTC. It translates to CASSLGDRIGGYTF. V is TRBV7-9 and J is TRBJ1-2, with D tentatively TRBD1 (5 bases). CDR3 length equals 14 residues. The germline V and J ends were trimmed by 1 base and 7 bases, with 13 bases remaining between them. Germline CDR1 SEHNR, CDR2 FQNEAQ (reference sequence).